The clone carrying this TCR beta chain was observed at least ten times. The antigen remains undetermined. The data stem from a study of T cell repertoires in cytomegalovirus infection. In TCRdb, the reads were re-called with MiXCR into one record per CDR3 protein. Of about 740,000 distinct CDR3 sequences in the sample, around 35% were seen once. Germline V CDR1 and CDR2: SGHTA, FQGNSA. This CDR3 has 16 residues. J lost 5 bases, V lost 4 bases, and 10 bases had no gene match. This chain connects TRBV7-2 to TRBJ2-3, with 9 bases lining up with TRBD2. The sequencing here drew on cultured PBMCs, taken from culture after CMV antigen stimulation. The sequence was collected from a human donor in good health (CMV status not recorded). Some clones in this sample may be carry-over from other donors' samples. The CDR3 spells CASSSTAGGPGDTQYF. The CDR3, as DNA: TGTGCCAGCAGCTCAACGGCGGGGGGGCCAGGAGATACGCAGTATTTT.